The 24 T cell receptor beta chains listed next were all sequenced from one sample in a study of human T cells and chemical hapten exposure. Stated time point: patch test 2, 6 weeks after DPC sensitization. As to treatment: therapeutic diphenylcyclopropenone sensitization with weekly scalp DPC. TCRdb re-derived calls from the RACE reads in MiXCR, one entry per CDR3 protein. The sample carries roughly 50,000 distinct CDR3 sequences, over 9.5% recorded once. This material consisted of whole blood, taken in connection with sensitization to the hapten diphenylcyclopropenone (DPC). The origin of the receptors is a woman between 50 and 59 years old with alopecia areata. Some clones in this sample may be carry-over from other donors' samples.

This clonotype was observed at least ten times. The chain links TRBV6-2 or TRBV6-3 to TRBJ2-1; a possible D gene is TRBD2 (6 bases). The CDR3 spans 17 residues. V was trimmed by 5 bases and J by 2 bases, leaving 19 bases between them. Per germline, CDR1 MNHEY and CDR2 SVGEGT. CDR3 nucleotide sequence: TGTGCCAGCAGTCCCCGAAATCGGGGGACCACCTACAATGAGCAGTTCTTC. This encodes CASSPRNRGTTYNEQFF.

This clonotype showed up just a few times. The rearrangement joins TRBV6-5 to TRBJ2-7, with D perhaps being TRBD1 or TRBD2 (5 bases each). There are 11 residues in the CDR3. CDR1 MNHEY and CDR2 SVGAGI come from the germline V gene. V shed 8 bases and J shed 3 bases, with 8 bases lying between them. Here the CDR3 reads CASGGRYEQYF. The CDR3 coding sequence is TGTGCCAGCGGGGGACGCTACGAGCAGTACTTC.

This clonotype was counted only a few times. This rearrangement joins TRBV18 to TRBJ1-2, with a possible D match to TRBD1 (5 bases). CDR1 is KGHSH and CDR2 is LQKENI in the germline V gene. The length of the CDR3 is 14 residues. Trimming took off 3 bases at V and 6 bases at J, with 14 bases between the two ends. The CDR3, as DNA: TGTGCCAGCTCACCTGGAGCGGGGCGGGATGGCTACACCTTC. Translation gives CASSPGAGRDGYTF.

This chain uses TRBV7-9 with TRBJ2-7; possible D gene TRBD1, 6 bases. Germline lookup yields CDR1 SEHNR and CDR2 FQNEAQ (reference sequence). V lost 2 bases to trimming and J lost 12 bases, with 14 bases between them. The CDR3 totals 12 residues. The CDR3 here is CASSLWPGASYF. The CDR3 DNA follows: TGTGCCAGCAGCTTATGGCCAGGGGCGTCGTACTTC.

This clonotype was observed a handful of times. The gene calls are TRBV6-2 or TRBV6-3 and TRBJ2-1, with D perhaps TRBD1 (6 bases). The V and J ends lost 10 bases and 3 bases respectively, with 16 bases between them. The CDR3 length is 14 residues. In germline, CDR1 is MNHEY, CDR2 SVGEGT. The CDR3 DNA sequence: TGTGCCATTAGGAGAATAGGGGGCTACAATGAGCAGTTCTTC. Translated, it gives CAIRRIGGYNEQFF.

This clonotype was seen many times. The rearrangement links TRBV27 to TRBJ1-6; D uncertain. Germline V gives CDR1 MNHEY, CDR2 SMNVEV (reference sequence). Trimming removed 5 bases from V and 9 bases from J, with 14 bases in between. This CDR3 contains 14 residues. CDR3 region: CASSPQREASPLHF. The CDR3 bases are TGTGCCAGCAGTCCCCAGAGAGAGGCTTCACCCCTCCACTTT.

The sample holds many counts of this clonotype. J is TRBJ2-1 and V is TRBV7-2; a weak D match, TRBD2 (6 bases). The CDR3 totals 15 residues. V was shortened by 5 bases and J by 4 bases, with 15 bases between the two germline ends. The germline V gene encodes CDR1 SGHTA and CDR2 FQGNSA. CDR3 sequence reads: CASSPDYGGYNEQFF. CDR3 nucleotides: TGTGCCAGCAGCCCGGACTACGGAGGTTACAATGAGCAGTTCTTC.

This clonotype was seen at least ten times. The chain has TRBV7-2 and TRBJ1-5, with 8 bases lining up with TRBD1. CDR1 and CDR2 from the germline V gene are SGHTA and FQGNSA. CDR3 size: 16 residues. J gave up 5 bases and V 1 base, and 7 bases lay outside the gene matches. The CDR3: CASSLEATGAYQPQHF. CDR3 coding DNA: TGTGCCAGCAGCTTAGAAGCGACAGGGGCTTATCAGCCCCAGCATTTT.

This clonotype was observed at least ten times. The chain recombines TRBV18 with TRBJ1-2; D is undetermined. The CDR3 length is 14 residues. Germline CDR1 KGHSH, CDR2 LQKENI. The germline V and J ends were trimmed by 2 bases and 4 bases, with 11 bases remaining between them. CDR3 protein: CASSPSNRGYGYTF. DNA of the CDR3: TGTGCCAGCTCACCATCCAACCGGGGCTATGGCTACACCTTC.

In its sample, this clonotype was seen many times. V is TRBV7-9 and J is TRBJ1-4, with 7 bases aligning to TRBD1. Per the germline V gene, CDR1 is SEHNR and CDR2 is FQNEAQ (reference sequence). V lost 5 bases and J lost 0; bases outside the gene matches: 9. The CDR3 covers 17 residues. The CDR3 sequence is CASSPRDRPATNEKLFF. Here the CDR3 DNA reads TGTGCCAGCAGCCCGCGGGACAGACCGGCAACTAATGAAAAACTGTTTTTT.

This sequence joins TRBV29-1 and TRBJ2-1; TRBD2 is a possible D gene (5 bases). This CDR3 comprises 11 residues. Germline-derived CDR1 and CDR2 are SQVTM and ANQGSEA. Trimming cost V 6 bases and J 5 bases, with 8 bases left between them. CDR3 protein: CSVGRHNEQFF. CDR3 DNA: TGCAGCGTGGGGAGACACAATGAGCAGTTCTTC.

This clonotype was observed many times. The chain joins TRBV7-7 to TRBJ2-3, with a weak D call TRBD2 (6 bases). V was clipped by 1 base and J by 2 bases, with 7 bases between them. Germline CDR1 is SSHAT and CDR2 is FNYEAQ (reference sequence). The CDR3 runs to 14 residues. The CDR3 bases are TGTGCCAGCAGCTTAGGGCGGGACACAGATACGCAGTATTTT. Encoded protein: CASSLGRDTDTQYF.

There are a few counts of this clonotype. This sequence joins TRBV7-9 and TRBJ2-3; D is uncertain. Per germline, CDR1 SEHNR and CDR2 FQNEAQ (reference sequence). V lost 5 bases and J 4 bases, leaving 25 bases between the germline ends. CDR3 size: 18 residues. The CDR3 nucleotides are TGTGCCAGCAGCATTCCAAAGGTCCTGGTAGGAGACGCAGATACGCAGTATTTT. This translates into CASSIPKVLVGDADTQYF.

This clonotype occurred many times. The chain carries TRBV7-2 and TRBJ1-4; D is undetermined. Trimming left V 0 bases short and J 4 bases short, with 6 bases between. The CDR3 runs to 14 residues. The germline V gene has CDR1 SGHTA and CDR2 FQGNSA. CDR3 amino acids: CASSLAGSNEKLFF. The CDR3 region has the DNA TGTGCCAGCAGCTTAGCGGGGAGTAATGAAAAACTGTTTTTT. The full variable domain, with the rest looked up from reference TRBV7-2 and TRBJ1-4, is GAGVSQSPSNKVTEKGKDVELRCDPISGHTALYWYRQSLGQGLEFLIYFQGNSAPDKSGLPSDRFSAERTGGSVSTLTIQRTQQEDSAVYLCASSLAGSNEKLFFGSGTQLSVL.

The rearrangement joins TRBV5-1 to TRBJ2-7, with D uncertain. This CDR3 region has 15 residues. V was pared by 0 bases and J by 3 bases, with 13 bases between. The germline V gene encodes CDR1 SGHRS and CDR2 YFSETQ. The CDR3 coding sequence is TGCGCCAGCAGCTTGGATTCAACTCCGTTCTACGAGCAGTACTTC. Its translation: CASSLDSTPFYEQYF.

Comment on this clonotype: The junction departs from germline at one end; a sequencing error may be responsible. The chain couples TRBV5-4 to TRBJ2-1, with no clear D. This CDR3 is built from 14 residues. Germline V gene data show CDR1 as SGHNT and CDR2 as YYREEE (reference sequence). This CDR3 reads CASSQEDSFNEQFF. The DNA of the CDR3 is TGTGCCAGCAGTCAGGAAGACTCCTTCAATGAGCAGTTCTTC.

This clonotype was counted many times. CDR3 in DNA: TGTGCCAGCAGCTCACCCAGGGGGCGGGTCCAAGGAGAAAAACTGTTTTTT. This encodes CASSSPRGRVQGEKLFF. The chain combines TRBV7-8 with TRBJ1-4; 8 bases agree with TRBD1. The V segment lost 4 bases and the J segment 8 bases; nucleotides outside the gene matches: 15. The CDR3 extends over 17 amino acids. Germline assignment: CDR1 SGHVS and CDR2 FQNEAQ.

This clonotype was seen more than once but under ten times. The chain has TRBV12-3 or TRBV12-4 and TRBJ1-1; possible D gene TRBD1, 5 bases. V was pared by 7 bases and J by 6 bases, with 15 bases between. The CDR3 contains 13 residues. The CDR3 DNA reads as TGTGCCAGCAACGTGGGGGGAGTTGCTGAAGCTTTCTTT. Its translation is CASNVGGVAEAFF.

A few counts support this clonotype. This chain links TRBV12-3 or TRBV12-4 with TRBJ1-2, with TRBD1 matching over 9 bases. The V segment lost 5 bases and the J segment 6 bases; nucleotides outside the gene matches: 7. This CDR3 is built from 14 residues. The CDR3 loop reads CASSNRGRGNGYTF. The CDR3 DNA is TGTGCCAGCAGTAACAGGGGGCGAGGGAATGGCTACACCTTC.

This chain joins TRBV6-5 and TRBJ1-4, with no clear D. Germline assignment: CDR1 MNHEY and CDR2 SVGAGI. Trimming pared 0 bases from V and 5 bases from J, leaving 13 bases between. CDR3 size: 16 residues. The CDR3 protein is CASSYSSQVRNEKLFF. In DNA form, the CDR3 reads TGTGCCAGCAGTTACTCGTCGCAGGTCAGAAATGAAAAACTGTTTTTT.

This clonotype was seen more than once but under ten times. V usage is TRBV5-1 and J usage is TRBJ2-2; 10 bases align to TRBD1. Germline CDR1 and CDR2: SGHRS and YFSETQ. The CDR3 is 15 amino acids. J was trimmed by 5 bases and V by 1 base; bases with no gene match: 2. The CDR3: CASSLPGQGTGELFF. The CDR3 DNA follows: TGCGCCAGCAGCTTGCCGGGACAGGGGACCGGGGAGCTGTTTTTT.

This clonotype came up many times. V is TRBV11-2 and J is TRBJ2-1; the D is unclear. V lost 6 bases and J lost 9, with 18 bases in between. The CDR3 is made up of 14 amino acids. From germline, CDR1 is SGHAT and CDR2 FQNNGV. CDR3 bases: TGTGCCAGCAGACCGGTTTTTCAGGTCGGTGAGCAGTTCTTC. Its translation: CASRPVFQVGEQFF.

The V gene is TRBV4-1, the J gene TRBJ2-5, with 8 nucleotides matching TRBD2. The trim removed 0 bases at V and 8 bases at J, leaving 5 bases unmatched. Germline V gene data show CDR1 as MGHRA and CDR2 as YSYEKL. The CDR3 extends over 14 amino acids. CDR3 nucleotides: TGCGCCAGCAGCCAAGATAGGAGCGGGGGAACCCAGTACTTC. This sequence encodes CASSQDRSGGTQYF.

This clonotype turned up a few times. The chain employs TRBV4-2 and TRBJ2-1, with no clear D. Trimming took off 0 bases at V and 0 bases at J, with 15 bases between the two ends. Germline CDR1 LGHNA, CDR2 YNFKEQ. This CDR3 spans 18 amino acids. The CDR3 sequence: CASSQDRWRLSSYNEQFF. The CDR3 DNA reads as TGTGCCAGCAGCCAAGATAGGTGGCGTTTAAGCTCCTACAATGAGCAGTTCTTC.